These T cell receptor beta chains were read from a single sample in a study of cytotoxic CD8 clonotypes in ibrutinib-treated CLL. This table comes from immunoSEQ multiplex PCR, and its TCRdb copy is limited to in-frame clones, with some not included. The table shows 120,000 to 150,000 clones, with roughly 90% occurring only once. This material consisted of PBMCs, taken after 12 months of ibrutinib treatment. The receptors were sampled from a human donor with chronic lymphocytic leukemia. CDR3s leave out the opening cysteine and the closing phenylalanine or tryptophan.

j_gene: TRBJ2-5
v_gene: TRBV2
CDR3aa: ASSDRQGKGETQY

j_gene: TRBJ2-7
v_gene: TRBV30
CDR3aa: AWTDRVTEQY

j_gene: TRBJ1-4
v_gene: TRBV6-5
CDR3aa: ASSTLEWDRLF

j_gene: TRBJ1-4
v_gene: TRBV2
CDR3aa: ASRQRLQTGEKLF

j_gene: TRBJ2-2
v_gene: TRBV11-3
CDR3aa: ASSFSVAGGGTGELF

j_gene: TRBJ1-4
v_gene: TRBV7-8
CDR3aa: ASCEETGKNEKLF

j_gene: TRBJ2-7
v_gene: TRBV28
CDR3aa: ASRQLAGVRQY

j_gene: TRBJ2-2
v_gene: TRBV5-4
CDR3aa: ASSLGLNTGELF

j_gene: TRBJ2-7
v_gene: TRBV27
CDR3aa: ASSRGLAGVVEQY

j_gene: TRBJ2-7
v_gene: TRBV6-5
CDR3aa: ASSYTWGSYEQY

j_gene: TRBJ2-2
v_gene: TRBV5-1
CDR3aa: ASSLVAGHNTGELF

j_gene: TRBJ1-4
v_gene: TRBV4-3
CDR3aa: ASSQDLGAGEKLF

j_gene: TRBJ2-7
v_gene: TRBV4-1
CDR3aa: ASSQDLGSSYEQY

j_gene: TRBJ1-5
v_gene: TRBV27
CDR3aa: ASSPRGGRNQPQH

j_gene: TRBJ1-4
v_gene: TRBV25-1
CDR3aa: ASSEKIAPEKLF

j_gene: TRBJ1-3
v_gene: TRBV18
CDR3aa: ASSPPGQSSGNTIY

j_gene: TRBJ2-3
v_gene: TRBV18
CDR3aa: ASSPPETGADTQY

j_gene: TRBJ1-2
v_gene: TRBV19
CDR3aa: ASFSGWGNYGYT

j_gene: TRBJ1-1
v_gene: TRBV28
CDR3aa: ASSLPWGARTEAF

j_gene: TRBJ2-1
v_gene: TRBV25-1
CDR3aa: ASRRYNEQF

j_gene: TRBJ1-2
v_gene: TRBV30
CDR3aa: AYQKLSVYGYT

j_gene: TRBJ2-1
v_gene: TRBV27
CDR3aa: ASSSGRQMGGSYNEQF

j_gene: TRBJ1-5
v_gene: TRBV2
CDR3aa: ASREQIRQPQH

j_gene: TRBJ1-2
v_gene: TRBV28
CDR3aa: ASSLIRGTNYGYT

j_gene: TRBJ1-5
v_gene: TRBV15
CDR3aa: ATRRGGNNQPQH

j_gene: TRBJ1-5
v_gene: TRBV28
CDR3aa: ASHPDRANQPQH

j_gene: TRBJ2-2
v_gene: TRBV27
CDR3aa: ASSFNRGRGTGELF

j_gene: TRBJ2-7
v_gene: TRBV6-5
CDR3aa: ASSKNRGPYEQY

j_gene: TRBJ2-7
v_gene: TRBV4-1
CDR3aa: ASSQADRVYEQY

j_gene: TRBJ1-2
v_gene: TRBV19
CDR3aa: ASQIPGVRGYT

j_gene: TRBJ1-5
v_gene: TRBV10-3
CDR3aa: AITGGENQPQH

j_gene: TRBJ2-5
v_gene: TRBV4-2
CDR3aa: ASSQGTGTSDRPETQY

j_gene: TRBJ2-7
v_gene: TRBV28
CDR3aa: ASTYSDEQY

j_gene: TRBJ1-4
v_gene: TRBV2
CDR3aa: ASSRDTNEKLF

j_gene: TRBJ2-1
v_gene: TRBV5-6
CDR3aa: ASSFGGLRNREDNEQF

j_gene: TRBJ2-2
v_gene: TRBV25-1
CDR3aa: ASSISNTGELF

j_gene: TRBJ2-3
v_gene: TRBV6-6
CDR3aa: ASRATGGADTQY

j_gene: TRBJ1-1
v_gene: TRBV29-1
CDR3aa: SVSIAEAF

j_gene: TRBJ2-7
v_gene: TRBV7-2
CDR3aa: ASSFRPSGTSSYEQY

j_gene: TRBJ2-7
v_gene: TRBV19
CDR3aa: ASRGVMYEQY

j_gene: TRBJ2-3
v_gene: TRBV6-5
CDR3aa: ASTSRGGNTDTQY